The rows below give T cell receptor beta chains drawn from one sample of a study of tumor-infiltrating lymphocytes in primary liver carcinoma. TCRdb reprocessed the multiplex PCR reads via MiXCR and lists one record per CDR3 protein. Of roughly 86,000 distinct CDR3 sequences in the sample, 68% were seen once. Sequencing used tumor-adjacent normal liver tissue. The source is a man aged 35 to 55 with primary liver carcinoma and hepatitis B virus infection. Both conserved end residues are part of each CDR3. D genes are given only for firm matches. Clone size is not always given. Where it is, it says once, few, many or a class for expanded clones.

j_call: TRBJ1-5
clone_size: many
d_call: TRBD1
v_call: TRBV29-1
cdr3_aa: CSVVPGQLFHQPQHF
cdr3_nt: TGCAGCGTTGTACCGGGACAGCTCTTTCATCAGCCCCAGCATTTT

j_call: TRBJ2-2
clone_size: NA
d_call: NA
v_call: TRBV4-1
cdr3_aa: CASSLRDTEELFF
cdr3_nt: TGCGCCAGCAGCCTCAGAGACACCGAGGAGCTGTTTTTT

j_call: TRBJ1-4
clone_size: NA
d_call: NA
v_call: TRBV4-2
cdr3_aa: CASSKDQGFGERLFF
cdr3_nt: TGTGCCAGCAGCAAAGACCAGGGGTTCGGTGAAAGACTGTTTTTT

j_call: TRBJ1-1
clone_size: few
d_call: TRBD1
v_call: TRBV19
cdr3_aa: CASSIGDRSTEAFF
cdr3_nt: TGTGCCAGTAGTATAGGGGACAGATCCACTGAAGCTTTCTTT

j_call: TRBJ1-1
clone_size: NA
d_call: NA
v_call: TRBV11-2
cdr3_aa: CAGSLDLGGRAEASF
cdr3_nt: TGCGCCGGCAGCTTAGATCTGGGGGGAAGGGCTGAAGCTTCCTTT

j_call: TRBJ2-3
clone_size: once
d_call: NA
v_call: TRBV6-5
cdr3_aa: CASSTDTQYF
cdr3_nt: TGTGCCAGCAGTACAGATACGCAGTATTTT

j_call: TRBJ2-1
clone_size: many
d_call: TRBD1
v_call: TRBV6-1
cdr3_aa: CASSADRAFDNEQFF
cdr3_nt: TGTGCCAGCAGTGCTGACAGGGCGTTTGACAATGAGCAGTTCTTC

j_call: TRBJ2-5
clone_size: many
d_call: NA
v_call: TRBV28
cdr3_aa: CASSPSYYQETQYF
cdr3_nt: TGTGCCAGCAGCCCCTCGTATTACCAAGAGACCCAGTACTTC

j_call: TRBJ2-1
clone_size: NA
d_call: NA
v_call: TRBV7-9
cdr3_aa: CACSLDSWRDRYNEQFF
cdr3_nt: TGTGCCTGCAGCTTAGACTCTTGGCGGGACCGGTACAATGAGCAGTTCTTC

j_call: TRBJ2-2
clone_size: NA
d_call: NA
v_call: TRBV7-9
cdr3_aa: CASGRTGELFF
cdr3_nt: TGTGCCAGCGGCCGTACGGGGGAGCTGTTTTTT

j_call: TRBJ2-2
clone_size: many
d_call: TRBD1
v_call: TRBV5-5
cdr3_aa: CASSLRQGAGTGELFF
cdr3_nt: TGTGCCAGCAGCTTGAGACAGGGGGCCGGGACCGGGGAGCTGTTTTTT

j_call: TRBJ2-7
clone_size: once
d_call: TRBD2
v_call: TRBV28
cdr3_aa: CASRLTTSGTYGQYF
cdr3_nt: TGTGCCAGCAGACTGACGACTAGCGGGACCTACGGGCAGTACTTC

j_call: TRBJ2-5
clone_size: NA
d_call: NA
v_call: TRBV29-1
cdr3_aa: CSPRLDYEQYF
cdr3_nt: TGCAGCCCCCGGCTAGACTATGAGCAGTACTTC

j_call: TRBJ1-1
clone_size: once
d_call: TRBD1
v_call: TRBV11-3
cdr3_aa: CASNPQGGTEASF
cdr3_nt: TGTGCCAGTAACCCGCAGGGGGGCACTGAAGCTTCCTTT

j_call: TRBJ2-2
clone_size: NA
d_call: NA
v_call: TRBV12-3/TRBV12-4
cdr3_aa: CARSLWTPRNTGDLFF
cdr3_nt: TGTGCCAGGAGTTTATGGACCCCGAGGAACACCGGGGACCTGTTTTTT

j_call: TRBJ2-1
clone_size: once
d_call: NA
v_call: TRBV11-1
cdr3_aa: CASSIRDNKEQFF
cdr3_nt: TGTGCCAGCAGCATCCGGGACAACAAAGAGCAGTTCTTC

j_call: TRBJ2-2
clone_size: many
d_call: NA
v_call: TRBV29-1
cdr3_aa: CSVEDLGTELFF
cdr3_nt: TGCAGCGTTGAAGATCTTGGGACGGAGCTGTTTTTT

j_call: TRBJ2-3
clone_size: NA
d_call: NA
v_call: TRBV11-2
cdr3_aa: CARSTGHSETDTQYF
cdr3_nt: TGTGCCAGGAGCACAGGACATAGCGAAACAGATACGCAGTATTTT

j_call: TRBJ1-1
clone_size: many
d_call: NA
v_call: TRBV6-5
cdr3_aa: CASSPGGISNTEAFF
cdr3_nt: TGTGCCAGCAGTCCCGGGGGAATCTCGAACACTGAAGCTTTCTTT

j_call: TRBJ2-5
clone_size: many
d_call: TRBD1
v_call: TRBV29-1
cdr3_aa: CSVSGQGETQYF
cdr3_nt: TGCAGCGTTTCCGGACAGGGAGAGACCCAGTACTTC

j_call: TRBJ2-7
clone_size: many
d_call: NA
v_call: TRBV12-3/TRBV12-4
cdr3_aa: CASSFRDRSYEQYF
cdr3_nt: TGTGCCAGCAGTTTCCGGGACCGGTCCTACGAGCAGTACTTC

j_call: TRBJ1-2
clone_size: NA
d_call: TRBD1
v_call: TRBV2
cdr3_aa: CASSEGGLGGYYGYTF
cdr3_nt: TGTGCCAGCAGCGAAGGGGGCTTAGGGGGTTACTATGGCTACACCTTC

j_call: TRBJ2-7
clone_size: NA
d_call: NA
v_call: TRBV11-2
cdr3_aa: CASSSVERTYDQYF
cdr3_nt: TGTGCCAGCAGCTCAGTAGAGAGGACCTACGACCAGTACTTC

j_call: TRBJ2-5
clone_size: NA
d_call: NA
v_call: TRBV11-2
cdr3_aa: CASNPGTFGGVGETQHF
cdr3_nt: TGTGCCAGCAACCCTGGGACTTTCGGGGGAGTAGGGGAGACCCAGCACTTC

j_call: TRBJ1-6
clone_size: NA
d_call: NA
v_call: TRBV5-1
cdr3_aa: CASTLGWDAHSPLHF
cdr3_nt: TGCGCCAGCACCCTGGGATGGGACGCCCATTCACCCCTCCACTTT

j_call: TRBJ2-3
clone_size: NA
d_call: TRBD2
v_call: TRBV28
cdr3_aa: CASSTRTPVSGTRADTQYF
cdr3_nt: TGTGCCAGCAGTACCCGAACACCCGTCAGCGGGACCAGGGCAGATACGCAGTATTTT

j_call: TRBJ2-1
clone_size: NA
d_call: NA
v_call: TRBV2
cdr3_aa: CASGKGEQFF
cdr3_nt: TGTGCCAGCGGGAAGGGCGAGCAGTTCTTC

j_call: TRBJ2-7
clone_size: NA
d_call: NA
v_call: TRBV11-2
cdr3_aa: CASSLRVASSYEQYF
cdr3_nt: TGTGCCAGCAGCCTCCGGGTGGCGAGCTCCTACGAGCAGTACTTC

j_call: TRBJ2-7
clone_size: NA
d_call: NA
v_call: TRBV11-2
cdr3_aa: CASNSTRSYEQHF
cdr3_nt: TGTGCCAGCAACTCAACTAGGAGCTACGAGCAGCACTTC

j_call: TRBJ2-7
clone_size: once
d_call: NA
v_call: TRBV10-3
cdr3_aa: CVIRPRTQGLNHEQYF
cdr3_nt: TGTGTCATAAGACCCCGCACGCAGGGGTTGAATCACGAGCAGTACTTC

j_call: TRBJ2-7
clone_size: NA
d_call: NA
v_call: TRBV27
cdr3_aa: CASSLTPTTEQYF
cdr3_nt: TGTGCCAGCAGTCTCACGCCGACTACTGAGCAGTACTTC

j_call: TRBJ2-2
clone_size: NA
d_call: NA
v_call: TRBV10-3
cdr3_aa: CATSDWRQQITGELSF
cdr3_nt: TGTGCCACCAGTGATTGGAGACAGCAGATTACCGGGGAGCTGTCTTTT

j_call: TRBJ2-1
clone_size: NA
d_call: TRBD2
v_call: TRBV28
cdr3_aa: CASSFSLAGCGYNEQFF
cdr3_nt: TGTGCCAGCAGTTTCTCCCTAGCGGGATGTGGCTACAATGAGCAGTTCTTC

j_call: TRBJ2-3
clone_size: NA
d_call: NA
v_call: TRBV6-4
cdr3_aa: CASGLKEPDTQYF
cdr3_nt: TGTGCCAGCGGTCTTAAGGAACCAGATACGCAGTATTTT

j_call: TRBJ2-5
clone_size: NA
d_call: NA
v_call: TRBV11-2
cdr3_aa: CAGRSRDSAQQETQYF
cdr3_nt: TGTGCCGGCAGATCCCGGGACTCGGCCCAGCAGGAGACCCAGTACTTT

j_call: TRBJ2-1
clone_size: NA
d_call: TRBD2
v_call: TRBV4-1
cdr3_aa: CASSQGLAESSYNAQFF
cdr3_nt: TGCGCCAGCAGCCAAGGACTAGCGGAGAGCTCCTACAATGCGCAGTTCTTC

j_call: TRBJ2-7
clone_size: many
d_call: NA
v_call: TRBV11-2
cdr3_aa: CASSLVVGGPLFYEQYF
cdr3_nt: TGTGCCAGCAGCTTAGTGGTAGGAGGGCCCCTATTCTACGAGCAGTACTTC

j_call: TRBJ1-2
clone_size: NA
d_call: TRBD1
v_call: TRBV11-2
cdr3_aa: CVSSLAPGQGDAF
cdr3_nt: TGTGTCAGCAGCTTAGCCCCCGGACAGGGGGACGCCTTC

j_call: TRBJ1-5
clone_size: NA
d_call: NA
v_call: TRBV4-2
cdr3_aa: CASRLGLAGGPDTQHF
cdr3_nt: TGTGCCAGCCGCCTCGGACTAGCGGGCGGTCCAGATACGCAGCATTTT

j_call: TRBJ2-2
clone_size: NA
d_call: TRBD2
v_call: TRBV28
cdr3_aa: CASSSSAASGITGELSF
cdr3_nt: TGTGCCAGCAGCTCATCCGCGGCTAGCGGGATTACCGGGGAGCTGTCTTTT

j_call: TRBJ2-1
clone_size: NA
d_call: TRBD2
v_call: TRBV6-5
cdr3_aa: CVSSRQGLAGYNEQLF
cdr3_nt: TGTGTCAGCAGTCGCCAGGGACTAGCGGGCTACAATGAGCAGTTATTC

j_call: TRBJ2-7
clone_size: NA
d_call: NA
v_call: TRBV3-1
cdr3_aa: CASSASDEQYF
cdr3_nt: TGTGCCAGCAGCGCCAGCGACGAGCAGTACTTC

j_call: TRBJ2-1
clone_size: NA
d_call: NA
v_call: TRBV7-9
cdr3_aa: CVSSLSNEQFF
cdr3_nt: TGTGTCAGCAGCTTGAGCAATGAGCAGTTCTTC

j_call: TRBJ2-3
clone_size: NA
d_call: TRBD2
v_call: TRBV6-6
cdr3_aa: CASRPNLAGGADAQYF
cdr3_nt: TGTGCCAGTAGACCCAACCTAGCGGGAGGGGCAGATGCGCAGTATTTT

j_call: TRBJ1-6
clone_size: NA
d_call: NA
v_call: TRBV11-2
cdr3_aa: CDSSSRRGTTNSRLHF
cdr3_nt: TGTGACAGCAGCTCAAGGAGGGGGACCACTAATTCACGCCTCCACTTT

j_call: TRBJ2-1
clone_size: NA
d_call: NA
v_call: TRBV2
cdr3_aa: CASSEEMTTNNEQFF
cdr3_nt: TGTGCCAGCAGTGAAGAAATGACGACTAACAATGAGCAGTTCTTC

j_call: TRBJ1-1
clone_size: once
d_call: NA
v_call: TRBV29-1
cdr3_aa: CGVAQQVKTEAFF
cdr3_nt: TGCGGCGTTGCCCAACAGGTTAAGACTGAAGCTTTCTTT

j_call: TRBJ2-7
clone_size: few
d_call: NA
v_call: TRBV28
cdr3_aa: CASSLFPIAFSYEQYF
cdr3_nt: TGTGCCAGCAGTTTATTCCCCATAGCCTTCTCCTACGAGCAGTACTTC

j_call: TRBJ2-1
clone_size: NA
d_call: NA
v_call: TRBV11-1
cdr3_aa: CASSPRFSGYNEQSF
cdr3_nt: TGTGCCAGCAGTCCAAGGTTCTCCGGGTACAATGAGCAGTCCTTC

j_call: TRBJ1-3
clone_size: NA
d_call: NA
v_call: TRBV11-2
cdr3_aa: CASSSGYTIYF
cdr3_nt: TGCGCCAGCAGCTCTGGATACACCATATATTTT

j_call: TRBJ1-3
clone_size: NA
d_call: NA
v_call: TRBV11-3
cdr3_aa: CASSMGSGNAIYF
cdr3_nt: TGTGCCAGCAGCATGGGGTCAGGAAACGCCATATATTTT

j_call: TRBJ1-4
clone_size: many
d_call: NA
v_call: TRBV6-1
cdr3_aa: CASSGAENEKLFF
cdr3_nt: TGTGCCAGCAGTGGTGCGGAAAATGAAAAACTGTTTTTT

j_call: TRBJ2-7
clone_size: NA
d_call: NA
v_call: TRBV11-2
cdr3_aa: CTSSLVRYEQYF
cdr3_nt: TGTACCAGCAGCTTAGTAAGGTACGAGCAGTACTTC

j_call: TRBJ2-7
clone_size: NA
d_call: NA
v_call: TRBV25-1
cdr3_aa: CASANEACEQYF
cdr3_nt: TGTGCCAGCGCGAATGAGGCATGCGAGCAGTACTTC

j_call: TRBJ2-7
clone_size: NA
d_call: TRBD1
v_call: TRBV6-5
cdr3_aa: CANRTGGRGQYF
cdr3_nt: TGTGCCAACAGGACAGGGGGAAGAGGGCAGTACTTC

j_call: TRBJ2-7
clone_size: NA
d_call: NA
v_call: TRBV5-1
cdr3_aa: CASSSYRATYEQYF
cdr3_nt: TGCGCCAGCAGCTCCTACAGGGCCACCTACGAGCAGTACTTC

j_call: TRBJ2-7
clone_size: NA
d_call: NA
v_call: TRBV11-2
cdr3_aa: CARSLGPKYEQYF
cdr3_nt: TGTGCCCGCAGTTTAGGCCCGAAGTACGAGCAGTACTTC

j_call: TRBJ2-3
clone_size: many
d_call: TRBD2
v_call: TRBV12-3/TRBV12-4
cdr3_aa: CASTSGLAGGADTQYF
cdr3_nt: TGTGCCAGCACTTCGGGACTAGCGGGAGGAGCAGATACGCAGTATTTT

j_call: TRBJ2-1
clone_size: once
d_call: TRBD2
v_call: TRBV14
cdr3_aa: CASSVVAGAYNEQFF
cdr3_nt: TGTGCCAGCAGTGTCGTAGCGGGGGCCTACAATGAGCAGTTCTTC